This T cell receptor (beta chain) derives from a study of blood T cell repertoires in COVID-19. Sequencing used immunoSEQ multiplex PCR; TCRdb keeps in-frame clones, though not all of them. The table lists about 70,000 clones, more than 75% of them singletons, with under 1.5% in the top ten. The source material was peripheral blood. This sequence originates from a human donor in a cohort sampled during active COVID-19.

The CDR3 coding sequence is TGCAGCGCAAGAGGGACTAGCGAAGAGCAGTTCTTC. It yields the protein CSARGTSEEQFF. The chain carries TRBV29-1 and TRBJ2-1, with TRBD2 identical over 10 bases. The J segment lost 10 bases and the V segment lost 7 bases, leaving 7 bases of the junction unmatched. The CDR3 has 12 amino acids. The germline CDR1 and CDR2 sequences are SQVTM and ANQGSEA.